The 25 T cell receptor beta chains presented below share a single source sample, sequenced in a study of radiotherapy plus CTLA-4 blockade in lung cancer. Clones were read by immunoSEQ multiplex PCR, and TCRdb kept only the in-frame ones, dropping some. The data hold 80,000 to 100,000 clones, with almost 90% observed a single time. Sample: peripheral blood, taken from a patient treated with radiotherapy plus ipilimumab. These receptors all stem from a human donor with non-small cell lung cancer that progressed on radiotherapy plus ipilimumab.

This clone was seen more than once but under ten times. The V gene is TRBV11-3, the J gene TRBJ1-1; TRBD1 matches at 7 bases. CDR1 SGHNT and CDR2 YENEEA come from the germline V gene. The CDR3 is made up of 13 amino acids. Trimming removed 3 bases from V and 4 bases from J; junction bases left unmatched: 2. The CDR3: CASSFRGLTEAFF. The CDR3 DNA reads TGTGCCAGCAGCTTTAGGGGGCTCACTGAAGCTTTCTTT.

The V call is TRBV6-1, the J call TRBJ1-1; D not certain. The germline V gene has CDR1 MNHNS and CDR2 SASEGT. The length of the CDR3 is 15 residues. V was shortened by 8 bases and J by 2 bases, with 18 bases between the two germline ends. CDR3 coding DNA: TGTGCCAGCGCTCTATTCCCCGGAATTAACACTGAAGCTTTCTTT. Translation gives CASALFPGINTEAFF.

The V gene is TRBV2, the J gene TRBJ1-2; weak D call: TRBD1 (6 bases). The CDR3 covers 13 residues. The germline gives CDR1 SNHLY, CDR2 FYNNEI. V lost 6 bases, J lost 2 bases, and 10 bases lay in between. The CDR3 region is CASRNRVNYGYTF. The CDR3 nucleotides are TGTGCCAGCAGAAACAGGGTAAACTATGGCTACACCTTC.

V gene TRBV2 combines with J gene TRBJ2-7; 9 nucleotides match TRBD1. The junction had 5 bases not matched to a gene; V was cut back by 5 bases and J by 3 bases. The CDR3 totals 14 residues. Germline V gene sequence: CDR1 SNHLY, CDR2 FYNNEI. The CDR3 DNA follows: TGTGCCAGCAGTTCGAGGACAGGGGACTACGAGCAGTACTTC. This sequence encodes CASSSRTGDYEQYF.

This clone was counted a few times. The chain uses TRBV10-1 and TRBJ1-3; unclear D gene. The CDR3 extends over 17 amino acids. Trimming removed 0 bases from V and 0 bases from J, with 12 bases in between. Germline V CDR1 and CDR2: WNHNN, SYGVQD (reference sequence). The CDR3 loop reads CASSESLGMYSGNTIYF. The CDR3 DNA is TGCGCCAGCAGTGAGTCTCTGGGAATGTACTCTGGAAACACCATATATTTT.

This chain links TRBV13 with TRBJ2-1; the D gene could be TRBD1 or TRBD2 (5 bases each). The CDR3 length is 17 residues. V was shortened by 4 bases and J by 2 bases, with 18 bases between the two germline ends. CDR1 is PRHDT and CDR2 is FYEKMQ in the germline V gene (reference sequence). The DNA of the CDR3 is TGTGCCAGCAGCTGCCCAAGGGACCGGGACCCCTACAATGAGCAGTTCTTC. Translating gives CASSCPRDRDPYNEQFF. Full variable domain (rest looked up from reference TRBV13 and TRBJ2-1): AAGVIQSPRHLIKEKRETATLKCYPIPRHDTVYWYQQGPGQDPQFLISFYEKMQSDKGSIPDRFSAQQFSDYHSELNMSSLELGDSALYFCASSCPRDRDPYNEQFFGPGTRLTVL.

The chain employs TRBV30 and TRBJ2-5, with 7 bases fitting TRBD2. Germline-derived CDR1 and CDR2 are GTSNPN and SVGIG (reference sequence). V trimming: 3 bases; J trimming: 5 bases; junction bases outside the gene matches: 0. The CDR3 runs 11 residues. The CDR3 protein is CAWRRGETQYF. The CDR3 DNA follows: TGTGCCTGGAGGCGGGGGGAGACCCAGTACTTC.

Here the CDR3 reads CASSDRGSPNEKLFF. The CDR3 region has the DNA TGTGCCAGCAGTGACCGCGGCTCCCCTAATGAAAAACTGTTTTTT. V gene TRBV6-4 combines with J gene TRBJ1-4; D gene ambiguous. Germline V gene lookup returns CDR1 MRHNA and CDR2 SNTAGT. The V gene lost 2 bases and the J gene lost 3 bases, with 10 bases spanning the gap. The CDR3 contains 15 residues.

As to this clone: The sample contains more than one DNA sequence encoding this CDR3. The chain combines TRBV7-8 with TRBJ2-7, with D possibly being TRBD2 (5 bases). The CDR3 spans 13 residues. Per germline, CDR1 SGHVS and CDR2 FQNEAQ. Trimming left V 2 bases short and J 2 bases short, with 7 bases between. CDR3 loop: CASSLTGTYEQYF. DNA for the CDR3: TGTGCCAGCAGCTTAACGGGGACCTACGAGCAGTACTTC.

The chain employs TRBV29-1 and TRBJ2-7; unclear D gene. Per the germline V gene, CDR1 is SQVTM and CDR2 is ANQGSEA. Trimming pared 2 bases from V and 0 bases from J, leaving 5 bases between. CDR3 length: 12 amino acids. The CDR3 nucleotides are TGCAGCGTTGAAAGCCACTCCTACGAGCAGTACTTC. This encodes CSVESHSYEQYF.

The chain carries TRBV15 and TRBJ2-7, with D maybe TRBD2 (6 bases). The CDR3 is 15 amino acids. Trimming left V 0 bases short and J 4 bases short, with 13 bases between. Germline values: CDR1 LNHNV, CDR2 YYDKDF (reference sequence). CDR3 loop: CATSRDTGVGYEQYF. The CDR3 DNA follows: TGTGCCACCAGCAGAGATACGGGAGTAGGTTACGAGCAGTACTTC. The whole variable domain, remainder taken from reference TRBV15 and TRBJ2-7, is DAMVIQNPRYQVTQFGKPVTLSCSQTLNHNVMYWYQQKSSQAPKLLFHYYDKDFNNEADTPDNFQSRRPNTSFCFLDIRSPGLGDTAMYLCATSRDTGVGYEQYFGPGTRLTVT.

The sample holds one count of this clone. This chain links TRBV18 with TRBJ2-1; D uncertain. V dropped 8 bases and J dropped 15 bases, with 17 bases sitting between them. The CDR3 is 11 residues long. Germline loops: CDR1 KGHSH, CDR2 LQKENI. CDR3 bases: TGTGCCAGCACCAGTGGATCTATGGGGTTCTTC. As protein: CASTSGSMGFF.

The chain couples TRBV27 to TRBJ2-7, with TRBD2 matching over 15 bases. V trimming: 5 bases; J trimming: 9 bases; junction bases outside the gene matches: 5. The CDR3 sequence is 14 residues long. The germline gives CDR1 MNHEY, CDR2 SMNVEV (reference sequence). CDR3 sequence (DNA): TGTGCCAGCAGTACAAGGACTAGCGGGAGGGGGCAGTACTTC. Residues: CASSTRTSGRGQYF.

This rearrangement joins TRBV28 to TRBJ2-2; possibly TRBD1 or TRBD2 for D (5 bases each). Trimming left V 6 bases short and J 5 bases short, with 16 bases between. Per germline, CDR1 MDHEN and CDR2 SYDVKM. The CDR3 has 15 residues. The CDR3 bases are TGTGCCAGCAGCAAAACGGGACGTCGGACCGGGGAGCTGTTTTTT. It encodes CASSKTGRRTGELFF.

The chain carries TRBV18 and TRBJ1-5; TRBD1 matches 8 bases. In germline, CDR1 is KGHSH, CDR2 LQKENI. Unmatched junction bases numbered 5, after V lost 6 bases and J lost 4 bases. CDR3 length: 14 amino acids. CDR3 protein: CASSPGQANQPQHF. The CDR3 DNA sequence: TGTGCCAGCTCGCCGGGACAGGCTAATCAGCCCCAGCATTTT.

The rearrangement links TRBV20-1 to TRBJ2-1; D is ambiguous. The CDR3 has 10 amino acids. The germline V gene has CDR1 DFQATT and CDR2 SNEGSKA (reference sequence). Trimming stripped 6 bases from V and 9 bases from J, with 9 bases between. CDR3 DNA sequence: TGCAGTGCCTCTAAGGGTGAGCAGTTCTTC. The encoded protein is CSASKGEQFF.

The chain links TRBV2 to TRBJ2-7, with TRBD1 as a possible D gene (5 bases). The V gene lost 4 bases and the J gene lost 9 bases, with 16 bases spanning the gap. Per the germline V gene, CDR1 is SNHLY and CDR2 is FYNNEI. This CDR3 contains 13 residues. The CDR3 DNA sequence: TGTGCCAGCAGTGTCAGGGTCGAGCTAGGGCAGTACTTC. It encodes CASSVRVELGQYF.

V gene TRBV19 combines with J gene TRBJ1-5; no firm D call. Germline V lookup: CDR1 LNHDA, CDR2 SQIVND (reference sequence). The CDR3 loop spans 14 amino acids. The V end was cut by 3 bases, the J end by 7 bases, with 13 bases between. CDR3 in DNA: TGTGCCAGTAGTATCGGCGGTGGAGAACAGCCCCAGCATTTT. It codes for CASSIGGGEQPQHF.

V and J are TRBV18 and TRBJ2-5; D unclear. The CDR3 consists of 15 residues. Trimming shortened V by 0 bases and J by 2 bases, and 10 bases separated the two germline ends. Germline CDR1 and CDR2: KGHSH and LQKENI. CDR3 bases: TGTGCCAGCTCACCACCGGTCCAACTACAAGAGACCCAGTACTTC. It is translated as CASSPPVQLQETQYF. The complete variable domain, with remaining parts taken from reference TRBV18 and TRBJ2-5, reads NAGVMQNPRHLVRRRGQEARLRCSPMKGHSHVYWYRQLPEEGLKFMVYLQKENIIDESGMPKERFSAEFPKEGPSILRIQQVVRGDSAAYFCASSPPVQLQETQYFGPGTRLLVL.

The chain uses TRBV19 and TRBJ1-1, with 7 bases that match TRBD1. This CDR3 has 14 residues. V gave up 6 bases and J gave up 8 bases; unmatched junction bases: 12. Per the germline V gene, CDR1 is LNHDA and CDR2 is SQIVND (reference sequence). This CDR3 is CASSLTGAVREAFF. The CDR3 DNA follows: TGTGCCAGTAGCCTTACAGGGGCCGTTCGGGAAGCTTTCTTT.

The V and J genes are TRBV5-1 and TRBJ1-1; 7 nucleotides match TRBD1. Per germline, CDR1 SGHRS and CDR2 YFSETQ. The CDR3 is made up of 16 amino acids. The J segment lost 1 base and the V segment lost 4 bases, leaving 10 bases of the junction unmatched. The DNA of the CDR3 is TGCGCCAGCAGCACATCTTACAGGGGATCGAACACTGAAGCTTTCTTT. This translates into CASSTSYRGSNTEAFF.

The rearrangement joins TRBV11-3 to TRBJ1-3, with D perhaps TRBD1 (6 bases). The CDR3 covers 15 residues. Germline-derived CDR1 and CDR2 are SGHNT and YENEEA. V lost 2 bases and J lost 6, with 14 bases in between. Here the CDR3 reads CASSLMETGLNTIYF. In DNA form, the CDR3 reads TGTGCCAGCAGCTTAATGGAGACAGGTTTAAACACCATATATTTT.

The chain employs TRBV2 and TRBJ2-1, with D maybe TRBD2 (5 bases). CDR3 length equals 16 residues. V was clipped by 5 bases and J by 0 bases, with 14 bases between them. From germline, CDR1 is SNHLY and CDR2 FYNNEI. The CDR3 DNA reads TGTGCCAGCAGTCGAGCGGATTTAAGCTCCTACAATGAGCAGTTCTTC. Protein: CASSRADLSSYNEQFF.

J is TRBJ1-1 and V is TRBV29-1; 7 bases line up with TRBD1. Germline V gene lookup returns CDR1 SQVTM and CDR2 ANQGSEA. CDR3 length equals 12 residues. Trimming at V came to 7 bases and at J to 4 bases, leaving 6 bases not matched to a gene. CDR3 coding DNA: TGCAGCGGACAGGGATCGGTCACTGAAGCTTTCTTT. This encodes CSGQGSVTEAFF.

This chain's CDR3 is CASSVGGANTEAFF. The CDR3 bases are TGTGCCAGCAGTGTAGGGGGGGCGAACACTGAAGCTTTCTTT. This chain uses TRBV6-1 with TRBJ1-1, with D perhaps TRBD1 (6 bases). Germline V gives CDR1 MNHNS, CDR2 SASEGT. CDR3 size: 14 residues. Trimming removed 4 bases from V and 1 base from J, with 10 bases in between.